This T cell receptor beta chain was sequenced during a study of T cells in lung cancer brain metastases. General study points: Most clones were lesion-specific, with limited overlap between paired lesions (mean Morisita index roughly 0.2). Brain metastases had fewer unique productive clones than primaries (median roughly 1,400 versus 4,700).

Regarding this clone: Its antigen remains unknown.

Profiled with immunoSEQ multiplex PCR; TCRdb holds only in-frame clones, not every one. The sample lists a few thousand clones, 70% to 90% seen once, with 9.2% in the top ten. The length of the CDR3 is 15 residues. J gave up 4 bases and V 5 bases, and 7 bases lay outside the gene matches. The germline gives CDR1 MNHNY, CDR2 SVGAGI (reference sequence). The sample consisted of tumor tissue from a brain metastasis. The sequence derives from a woman in her forties or fifties with non-small cell lung cancer that had spread to the brain. The chain employs TRBV6-6 and TRBJ2-1, with 8 bases aligning to TRBD2. In DNA form, the CDR3 reads TGTGCCAGCAGTACCAGCGGGAGTGGGTACAATGAGCAGTTCTTC. Its translation is CASSTSGSGYNEQFF.